The rows below give T cell receptor beta chains drawn from one sample of a study of Graves' ophthalmopathy and Graves' hyperthyroidism. TCRdb recomputed calls from the multiplex PCR reads with MiXCR, one row per CDR3 protein. Among 300,000 to 500,000 distinct CDR3 sequences listed, roughly 14% were seen once. Input material: peripheral blood. Every receptor here comes from a woman between 18 and 30 years old with stable Graves' hyperthyroidism. The CDR3 runs from the conserved cysteine through the conserved F or W. The order of the fields is V gene, J gene, clone size, CDR3 length, D gene, CDR3 DNA, CDR3 protein. The D gene is left open where the match is weak. A row's size may be missing; if present it is once, few, many or a size class.

V gene: TRBV19; J gene: TRBJ2-1; clone size: many; CDR3 length: 14; D gene: .; CDR3 DNA: TGTGCCAGTAAAATGCATCACTCCTACAATGAGCAGTTCTTC; CDR3 protein: CASKMHHSYNEQFF
V gene: TRBV24-1; J gene: TRBJ2-2; clone size: many; CDR3 length: 17; D gene: TRBD1; CDR3 DNA: TGTGCCACCAGTGACCCCGGGACAGGGGGTCGGACCGGGGAGCTGTTTTTT; CDR3 protein: CATSDPGTGGRTGELFF
V gene: TRBV7-8; J gene: TRBJ2-7; clone size: many; CDR3 length: 16; D gene: .; CDR3 DNA: TGTGCCAGCAGCTTAGCAGTGGCAGGGGTTATCTACGAGCAGTACTTC; CDR3 protein: CASSLAVAGVIYEQYF
V gene: TRBV24-1; J gene: TRBJ2-3; clone size: many; CDR3 length: 16; D gene: TRBD1; CDR3 DNA: TGTGCCACCAGCGCAACAGGGGGTGGGTCTTGGGATACGCAGTATTTT; CDR3 protein: CATSATGGGSWDTQYF
V gene: TRBV7-9; J gene: TRBJ1-1; clone size: many; CDR3 length: 16; D gene: TRBD1; CDR3 DNA: TGTGCCAGCAGCTCCCTCGACAGGGACCAAAACACTGAAGCTTTCTTT; CDR3 protein: CASSSLDRDQNTEAFF
V gene: TRBV14; J gene: TRBJ2-7; clone size: .; CDR3 length: 16; D gene: TRBD1; CDR3 DNA: TGTGCCAGCAGCCAAAGAATTGGGACAGGGAAAAACGAGCAGTACTTC; CDR3 protein: CASSQRIGTGKNEQYF
V gene: TRBV4-2; J gene: TRBJ2-7; clone size: few; CDR3 length: 16; D gene: TRBD2; CDR3 DNA: TGTGCCAGCAGCCAATTGGCTAGCGGGGCCTCCTACGAGCAGTACTTC; CDR3 protein: CASSQLASGASYEQYF
V gene: TRBV3-1; J gene: TRBJ2-2; clone size: many; CDR3 length: 15; D gene: .; CDR3 DNA: TGTGCCAGCAGCCAAGAGCTTAGAGGGGCCGGGGAGCTGTTTTTT; CDR3 protein: CASSQELRGAGELFF
V gene: TRBV6-5; J gene: TRBJ2-7; clone size: .; CDR3 length: 14; D gene: .; CDR3 DNA: TGTGCCAGCAGTTACGGGAGGGGGCTTCACGAGCAGTACTTC; CDR3 protein: CASSYGRGLHEQYF
V gene: TRBV7-3; J gene: TRBJ1-1; clone size: .; CDR3 length: 14; D gene: .; CDR3 DNA: TGTGCCAGCAGCTTAACCGGGGTGAAGACTGAAGCTTTCTTT; CDR3 protein: CASSLTGVKTEAFF
V gene: TRBV5-1; J gene: TRBJ2-7; clone size: many; CDR3 length: 14; D gene: .; CDR3 DNA: TGCGCCAGCAACCGGGACGGCCTCTCCTACGAGCAGTACTTC; CDR3 protein: CASNRDGLSYEQYF
V gene: TRBV12-3/TRBV12-4; J gene: TRBJ1-2; clone size: many; CDR3 length: 16; D gene: .; CDR3 DNA: TGTGCCAGCACCCTACTACAGCAGGGGCCAACTATCGGCTACACCTTC; CDR3 protein: CASTLLQQGPTIGYTF
V gene: TRBV11-2; J gene: TRBJ2-2; clone size: few; CDR3 length: 14; D gene: .; CDR3 DNA: TGTGCCAGCAGCCGCGACATCTCCACCGGGGAGCTGTTTTTT; CDR3 protein: CASSRDISTGELFF
V gene: TRBV12-3/TRBV12-4; J gene: TRBJ2-5; clone size: many; CDR3 length: 13; D gene: .; CDR3 DNA: TGTGCCAGCAGTTTCGAAGTCCAGGGGACCCAGTACTTC; CDR3 protein: CASSFEVQGTQYF
V gene: TRBV6-5; J gene: TRBJ2-7; clone size: many; CDR3 length: 12; D gene: .; CDR3 DNA: TGTGCCAGCAGCCCGGGCCCAGAGTCCACTTACTTC; CDR3 protein: CASSPGPESTYF
V gene: TRBV10-2; J gene: TRBJ2-7; clone size: many; CDR3 length: 16; D gene: .; CDR3 DNA: TGCGCCAGCAGTTCACACGGCGGGACGGCCACCTACGAGCAGTACTTC; CDR3 protein: CASSSHGGTATYEQYF
V gene: TRBV12-3/TRBV12-4; J gene: TRBJ1-1; clone size: many; CDR3 length: 18; D gene: TRBD1; CDR3 DNA: TGTGCCAGCAGTTACCGGGACAGGGGCCTAATAATGAACACTGAAGCTTTCTTT; CDR3 protein: CASSYRDRGLIMNTEAFF
V gene: TRBV6-2/TRBV6-3; J gene: TRBJ1-2; clone size: many; CDR3 length: 14; D gene: TRBD1; CDR3 DNA: TGTGCCAGCAGCCTTGGACAGGCCCGCTATGGCTACACCTTC; CDR3 protein: CASSLGQARYGYTF
V gene: TRBV28; J gene: TRBJ1-1; clone size: .; CDR3 length: 16; D gene: .; CDR3 DNA: TGTGCCAGCAGTACACCGGGACGAAACATGAACACTGAAGCTTTCTTT; CDR3 protein: CASSTPGRNMNTEAFF
V gene: TRBV6-1; J gene: TRBJ1-6; clone size: .; CDR3 length: 15; D gene: .; CDR3 DNA: TGTGCCAGCAGTGAAGCTTGGGGGGCTGATTCACCCCTCCACTTT; CDR3 protein: CASSEAWGADSPLHF
V gene: TRBV12-3/TRBV12-4; J gene: TRBJ2-7; clone size: many; CDR3 length: 11; D gene: .; CDR3 DNA: TGTGCCAGCAGCCTTACCTACGAGCAGTACTTC; CDR3 protein: CASSLTYEQYF
V gene: TRBV11-3; J gene: TRBJ2-4; clone size: .; CDR3 length: 16; D gene: TRBD1; CDR3 DNA: TGTGCCAGCAGCTTGAAGGGGGCGCTAGCCAAAAACATTAAGTACTTC; CDR3 protein: CASSLKGALAKNIKYF
V gene: TRBV7-8; J gene: TRBJ2-7; clone size: many; CDR3 length: 14; D gene: .; CDR3 DNA: TGTGCCAGCAGCTTAAAAGTAAATGGCTACGAGCAGTACTTC; CDR3 protein: CASSLKVNGYEQYF
V gene: TRBV10-2; J gene: TRBJ1-2; clone size: many; CDR3 length: 15; D gene: .; CDR3 DNA: TGCGCCATCCATCCCTTAACCGGGAATAACTATGGCTACACCTTC; CDR3 protein: CAIHPLTGNNYGYTF
V gene: TRBV7-2; J gene: TRBJ1-1; clone size: many; CDR3 length: 14; D gene: .; CDR3 DNA: TGTGCCAGCACCTCAGCTGTTATGAACACTGAAGCTTTCTTT; CDR3 protein: CASTSAVMNTEAFF
V gene: TRBV11-2; J gene: TRBJ2-2; clone size: many; CDR3 length: 15; D gene: .; CDR3 DNA: TGTGCCAGCAGAGCCGGGACGAAGAACACCGGGGAGCTGTTTTTT; CDR3 protein: CASRAGTKNTGELFF
V gene: TRBV5-1; J gene: TRBJ1-1; clone size: many; CDR3 length: 14; D gene: .; CDR3 DNA: TGCGCCAGCAGCTGGAGGGGTAGGGACACTGAAGCTTTCTTT; CDR3 protein: CASSWRGRDTEAFF
V gene: TRBV10-3; J gene: TRBJ2-7; clone size: many; CDR3 length: 15; D gene: .; CDR3 DNA: TGTGCCATCAGTGAGGATAGAAGGGCCTCCTACGAGCAGTACTTC; CDR3 protein: CAISEDRRASYEQYF
V gene: TRBV27; J gene: TRBJ1-1; clone size: many; CDR3 length: 16; D gene: .; CDR3 DNA: TGTGCCAGCAGTTTATATCAGGGTGGGTTAAACACTGAAGCTTTCTTT; CDR3 protein: CASSLYQGGLNTEAFF
V gene: TRBV7-2; J gene: TRBJ1-1; clone size: many; CDR3 length: 14; D gene: TRBD1; CDR3 DNA: TGTGCCAGCAGCTCCCCAGGGGGATGGACTGAAGCTTTCTTT; CDR3 protein: CASSSPGGWTEAFF
V gene: TRBV12-3/TRBV12-4; J gene: TRBJ1-2; clone size: many; CDR3 length: 14; D gene: TRBD1; CDR3 DNA: TGTGCCAGCAGTTTCTCAGGGGGCGACTATGGCTACACCTTC; CDR3 protein: CASSFSGGDYGYTF
V gene: TRBV20-1; J gene: TRBJ2-7; clone size: many; CDR3 length: 12; D gene: .; CDR3 DNA: TGCAGTGGGAAGGGCGCGGGGTACGAGCAGTACTTC; CDR3 protein: CSGKGAGYEQYF
V gene: TRBV6-5; J gene: TRBJ2-7; clone size: .; CDR3 length: 13; D gene: .; CDR3 DNA: TGTGCCAGCAGTTACCGAGCGTTCTACGATCAGTACTTC; CDR3 protein: CASSYRAFYDQYF
V gene: TRBV6-1; J gene: TRBJ1-6; clone size: many; CDR3 length: 15; D gene: .; CDR3 DNA: TGTGCCAGCGGTGCCCAGGGATTCTATAATTCACCCCTCCACTTT; CDR3 protein: CASGAQGFYNSPLHF
V gene: TRBV3-1; J gene: TRBJ2-3; clone size: .; CDR3 length: 13; D gene: .; CDR3 DNA: TGTGCCAGCAGCCGAGGACGCACAGATACGCAGTATTTT; CDR3 protein: CASSRGRTDTQYF
V gene: TRBV28; J gene: TRBJ1-2; clone size: many; CDR3 length: 12; D gene: TRBD1; CDR3 DNA: TGTGCCAGCACCCTACAGGGGCTTGGCTACACCTTC; CDR3 protein: CASTLQGLGYTF
V gene: TRBV20-1; J gene: TRBJ1-2; clone size: few; CDR3 length: 14; D gene: .; CDR3 DNA: TGCAGTGCTAGACAGACAGTTACTAACTATGGCTACACCTTC; CDR3 protein: CSARQTVTNYGYTF
V gene: TRBV6-1; J gene: TRBJ1-3; clone size: .; CDR3 length: 16; D gene: TRBD1; CDR3 DNA: TGTGCCAGCACCTCGAGGGGGACAGGGACAGTGAACACCATATATTTT; CDR3 protein: CASTSRGTGTVNTIYF
V gene: TRBV12-3/TRBV12-4; J gene: TRBJ1-5; clone size: many; CDR3 length: 12; D gene: .; CDR3 DNA: TGTGCCAGCAGTTTAAAATATCAGCCCCAGCATTTT; CDR3 protein: CASSLKYQPQHF
V gene: TRBV11-2; J gene: TRBJ2-5; clone size: many; CDR3 length: 15; D gene: TRBD1; CDR3 DNA: TGTGCCAGCAGCTCCATCTCAGGGGGCCAAGAGACCCAGTACTTC; CDR3 protein: CASSSISGGQETQYF
V gene: TRBV5-8; J gene: TRBJ1-5; clone size: many; CDR3 length: 14; D gene: TRBD1; CDR3 DNA: TGTGCCAGCACCCTGGGACAGGGGCCTCAGCCCCAGCATTTT; CDR3 protein: CASTLGQGPQPQHF
V gene: TRBV7-2; J gene: TRBJ2-2; clone size: many; CDR3 length: 15; D gene: TRBD2; CDR3 DNA: TGTGCCAGCAGCTCGAGCGGGGGGAGGGCCGGGGAGCTGTTTTTT; CDR3 protein: CASSSSGGRAGELFF
V gene: TRBV29-1; J gene: TRBJ1-1; clone size: many; CDR3 length: 13; D gene: .; CDR3 DNA: TGCAGCGGTGGGGTGGGAATGAACACTGAAGCTTTCTTT; CDR3 protein: CSGGVGMNTEAFF
V gene: TRBV18; J gene: TRBJ2-7; clone size: .; CDR3 length: 15; D gene: TRBD1; CDR3 DNA: TGTGCCAGCTCACCATCCCGGGACAGCCCCTACGAGCAGTACTTC; CDR3 protein: CASSPSRDSPYEQYF
V gene: TRBV6-2/TRBV6-3; J gene: TRBJ2-6; clone size: many; CDR3 length: 19; D gene: TRBD1; CDR3 DNA: TGTGCCAGCAGTCTCGGGACAGGGACCGTTCACTCTGGGGCCAACGTCCTGACTTTC; CDR3 protein: CASSLGTGTVHSGANVLTF
V gene: TRBV12-3/TRBV12-4; J gene: TRBJ2-2; clone size: many; CDR3 length: 16; D gene: TRBD1; CDR3 DNA: TGTGCCAGCACCGAGTCACCGGGACAGAGCACCGGGGAGCTGTTTTTT; CDR3 protein: CASTESPGQSTGELFF
V gene: TRBV5-1; J gene: TRBJ1-1; clone size: many; CDR3 length: 14; D gene: .; CDR3 DNA: TGCGCCAGCAGCGGGGTGGAGGGCAGCACTGAAGCTTTCTTT; CDR3 protein: CASSGVEGSTEAFF
V gene: TRBV6-1; J gene: TRBJ2-7; clone size: many; CDR3 length: 12; D gene: .; CDR3 DNA: TGTGCCAGCAGTGACTACATCTACGAGCAGTACTTC; CDR3 protein: CASSDYIYEQYF
V gene: TRBV27; J gene: TRBJ2-7; clone size: many; CDR3 length: 12; D gene: .; CDR3 DNA: TGTGCCAGCAGTTTCCCCCTTGGGGAGCAGTACTTC; CDR3 protein: CASSFPLGEQYF
V gene: TRBV6-2/TRBV6-3; J gene: TRBJ2-7; clone size: many; CDR3 length: 12; D gene: .; CDR3 DNA: TGTGCCAGCAGTATAGTGTTGGGCGAGCAGTACTTC; CDR3 protein: CASSIVLGEQYF
V gene: TRBV4-1; J gene: TRBJ1-2; clone size: .; CDR3 length: 17; D gene: .; CDR3 DNA: TGCGCCAGCAGCCAAGATCATGCCCTATGGCAGAACTATGGCTACACCTTC; CDR3 protein: CASSQDHALWQNYGYTF
V gene: TRBV19; J gene: TRBJ1-5; clone size: many; CDR3 length: 14; D gene: .; CDR3 DNA: TGTGCCAGTAGTATTGGGCGGATCAATCAGCCCCAGCATTTT; CDR3 protein: CASSIGRINQPQHF